This record concerns one T cell receptor beta chain sequence. Antigen: not known. Germline V gene sequence: CDR1 MDHEN, CDR2 SYDVKM. CDR3 length: 16 residues. Losses at the gene ends were 6 bases for V and 3 bases for J; bases not matched to a gene: 14. This sample is part of a study of shared clonotypes between healthy human individuals. Study overall: Each donor had three CD4 naive, three CD4 memory, two CD8 naive and one CD8 memory plate.

Study observations and caveats: Memory subsets had estimated richness that was generally smaller than that of naive subsets.

Execution of the assay was at deep level. Sequencing used immunoSEQ multiplex PCR; TCRdb keeps in-frame clones, though not all of them. The data show about 2.3 million clones, with 80% to 95% seen just once and 0.35% to 0.5% held by the top ten. This receptor was identified in a man between 18 and 35 years old in good health. Some clones in this sample may be carry-over from other donors' samples. The chain uses TRBV28 and TRBJ2-7; TRBD1 matches at 7 bases. Sequencing was done on a sample of naive CD4+ T cells from PBMCs. As to subset: CD45RA+ positively selected. CDR3 sequence reads: CASRLRQGGYDYEQYF. DNA for the CDR3: TGTGCCAGCAGATTGAGACAGGGTGGGTATGACTACGAGCAGTACTTC.